The 16 T cell receptor beta chains given below trace back to one sample, sequenced in a study of TIL therapy for anti-PD-1-resistant metastatic lung cancer. Time point specified: pre-treatment sample, taken before nivolumab and TIL therapy. Tumor tissue came from excised metastases, mostly pleural nodules or supraclavicular lymph nodes. The immunoSEQ assay was v3. Assay used: immunoSEQ multiplex PCR; TCRdb lists only in-frame clones, some missing. Of about 25,000 clones in the sample, just under 75% were seen once. Material: tumor tissue, obtained at baseline. All receptors come from a person between 25 and 80 years old with non-small cell lung cancer.

This chain uses TRBV4-3 with TRBJ1-1, with 12 bases fitting TRBD1. The CDR3 totals 17 residues. Trimming cost V 1 base and J 1 base; bases outside gene matches: 4. Germline lookup yields CDR1 LGHNA and CDR2 YSLEER. CDR3 region: CASSQGGQGAWNTEAFF. The DNA for the CDR3 is TGCGCCAGCAGCCAAGGGGGACAGGGGGCTTGGAACACTGAAGCTTTCTTT.

This rearrangement joins TRBV19 to TRBJ1-6; D gene ambiguous. Between the trimmed V and J ends, which lost 3 bases and 10 bases, there was a span of 16 bases. Germline V lookup: CDR1 LNHDA, CDR2 SQIVND (reference sequence). This CDR3 has 15 residues. The CDR3 DNA sequence: TGTGCCAGTAGTATTCACTCCGCAGACCCATCACCCCTCCACTTT. Translation gives CASSIHSADPSPLHF.

The J gene is TRBJ1-4, the V gene TRBV27; D gene uncertain. This CDR3 is 13 amino acids long. CDR1 and CDR2 from the germline V gene are MNHEY and SMNVEV (reference sequence). The V and J ends lost 4 bases and 7 bases respectively, with 10 bases between them. The CDR3 DNA is TGTGCCAGCAGTTCCCATCTTACTGAAAAACTGTTTTTT. Translation gives CASSSHLTEKLFF. The whole variable domain, filled in from reference TRBV27 and TRBJ1-4, reads EAQVTQNPRYLITVTGKKLTVTCSQNMNHEYMSWYRQDPGLGLRQIYYSMNVEVTDKGDVPEGYKVSRKEKRNFPLILESPSPNQTSLYFCASSSHLTEKLFFGSGTQLSVL.

The rearrangement joins TRBV7-6 to TRBJ1-5; 7 bases map to TRBD1. Trimming removed 0 bases from V and 0 bases from J; junction bases left unmatched: 8. CDR1 and CDR2 (germline): SGHVS, FNYEAQ. The CDR3 covers 18 residues. DNA for the CDR3: TGTGCCAGCAGCTTAGCCCACGGACAGGCGGTTAGCAATCAGCCCCAGCATTTT. Translating gives CASSLAHGQAVSNQPQHF.

V usage is TRBV5-6 and J usage is TRBJ1-2, with a possible D match to TRBD1 (6 bases). With 0 bases removed from V and 3 bases from J, the gap between germline ends came to 6 bases. The CDR3 has 13 residues. In germline, CDR1 is SGHDT, CDR2 YYEEEE. CDR3 in DNA: TGTGCCAGCAGCTTGGACAGGGACTATGGCTACACCTTC. This gives the protein CASSLDRDYGYTF.

The chain is built from TRBV4-1 and TRBJ2-2, with 14 nucleotides matching TRBD2. CDR3 length: 20 residues. Trimming removed 4 bases from V and 4 bases from J; junction bases left unmatched: 14. Per germline, CDR1 MGHRA and CDR2 YSYEKL. The CDR3 region is CASSLRLTSGGAGGTGELFF. CDR3 DNA sequence: TGCGCCAGCAGCCTCCGCCTGACTAGCGGGGGGGCAGGAGGCACCGGGGAGCTGTTTTTT.

The chain recombines TRBV10-3 with TRBJ2-7; TRBD2 might be the D (6 bases). The V and J ends lost 7 bases and 3 bases respectively, with 16 bases between them. Germline V lookup: CDR1 ENHRY, CDR2 SYGVKD. This CDR3 region has 14 residues. CDR3 in amino acids: CAITARDSNYEQYF. As DNA, the CDR3 is TGTGCCATCACCGCCCGGGACTCCAACTACGAGCAGTACTTC.

The chain couples TRBV5-1 to TRBJ2-7; no reliable D call. In germline, CDR1 is SGHRS, CDR2 YFSETQ. The CDR3 totals 14 residues. V was trimmed by 0 bases and J by 1 base, leaving 8 bases between them. As DNA, the CDR3 is TGCGCCAGCAGCTTGGGGTTCACATCCTACGAGCAGTACTTC. Translation gives CASSLGFTSYEQYF.

In this sample, this clone turned up a few times. The chain uses TRBV5-1 and TRBJ1-1; 9 bases line up with TRBD1. Germline V gene sequence: CDR1 SGHRS, CDR2 YFSETQ. V dropped 5 bases and J dropped 8; count of bases not matched to a gene: 19. The length of the CDR3 is 17 residues. In nucleotides, the CDR3 is TGCGCCAGCAGGAGGGGACAGGGATACCGCACCCTCACCGAAGCTTTCTTT. Its translation: CASRRGQGYRTLTEAFF.

The chain couples TRBV4-1 to TRBJ1-4; 9 bases line up with TRBD1. Unmatched junction bases numbered 2, after V lost 4 bases and J lost 8 bases. The germline CDR1 and CDR2 sequences are MGHRA and YSYEKL. The CDR3 extends over 13 amino acids. The CDR3 region has the DNA TGCGCCAGCAGCCGAGGGACAGGGGAAAAACTGTTTTTT. Its protein product is CASSRGTGEKLFF.

This chain uses TRBV6-5 with TRBJ1-1; D is ambiguous. Looked up from germline, CDR1 is MNHEY and CDR2 is SVGAGI. CDR3 length equals 13 residues. V was trimmed by 10 bases and J by 3 bases, leaving 15 bases between them. The CDR3 DNA follows: TGTGCCACCAGAGCCGGACCCCACACTGAAGCTTTCTTT. This encodes CATRAGPHTEAFF.

The V call is TRBV4-1, the J call TRBJ1-3; tentatively, D is TRBD1 (6 bases). CDR1 is MGHRA, CDR2 YSYEKL, per germline. This CDR3 is built from 18 residues. Trimming pared 4 bases from V and 4 bases from J, leaving 23 bases between. CDR3 residues: CASSLVGAGPKSGNTIYF. The CDR3, as DNA: TGCGCCAGCAGCCTAGTGGGGGCAGGACCTAAATCCGGAAACACCATATATTTT.

This clone has just a few counts. The chain couples TRBV19 to TRBJ2-1; TRBD1 agrees at 11 bases. There are 16 residues in the CDR3. Germline V lookup: CDR1 LNHDA, CDR2 SQIVND (reference sequence). The trim removed 5 bases at V and 7 bases at J, leaving 10 bases unmatched. The CDR3 region is CASSSPDRGLGNEQFF. DNA of the CDR3: TGTGCCAGTAGTTCACCGGACAGGGGGCTTGGGAATGAGCAGTTCTTC.

V usage is TRBV7-9 and J usage is TRBJ1-2, with D maybe TRBD1 (5 bases). Looked up from germline, CDR1 is SEHNR and CDR2 is FQNEAQ (reference sequence). There are 11 residues in the CDR3. V was pared by 1 base and J by 8 bases, with 5 bases between. CDR3 nucleotide sequence: TGTGCCAGCAGCTTAGGGGGCGGCTACACCTTC. Amino acids: CASSLGGGYTF.

V and J are TRBV4-3 and TRBJ2-4, with TRBD2 identical over 7 bases. V gave up 4 bases and J gave up 7 bases; unmatched junction bases: 4. The CDR3 covers 13 residues. CDR1 and CDR2 (germline): LGHNA, YSLEER. CDR3 DNA: TGCGCCAGCAGCCGGGGAGGGGAGAACATTCAGTACTTC. Protein sequence: CASSRGGENIQYF.

This chain joins TRBV9 and TRBJ1-1, with D possibly matching TRBD1 (5 bases). The germline V gene encodes CDR1 SGDLS and CDR2 YYNGEE. Trimming removed 0 bases from V and 5 bases from J, with 11 bases in between. The CDR3 runs to 14 residues. CDR3 amino acids: CASSVGLGGTEAFF. CDR3 sequence (DNA): TGTGCCAGCAGCGTAGGCCTGGGGGGAACTGAAGCTTTCTTT.